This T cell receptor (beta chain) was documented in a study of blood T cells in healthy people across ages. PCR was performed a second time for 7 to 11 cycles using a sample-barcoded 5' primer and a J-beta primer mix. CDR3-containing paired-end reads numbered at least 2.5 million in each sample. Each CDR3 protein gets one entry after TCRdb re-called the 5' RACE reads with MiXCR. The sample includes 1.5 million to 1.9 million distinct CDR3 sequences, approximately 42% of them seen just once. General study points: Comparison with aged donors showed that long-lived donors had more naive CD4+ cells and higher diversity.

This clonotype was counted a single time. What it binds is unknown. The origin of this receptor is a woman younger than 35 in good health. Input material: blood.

The CDR3 here is CASSQSTAYGYTF. DNA of the CDR3: TGCGCCAGCAGCCAGTCAACAGCCTATGGCTACACCTTC. The chain joins TRBV4-3 to TRBJ1-2; D is uncertain. Germline V gene lookup returns CDR1 LGHNA and CDR2 YSLEER. Deletions cut 3 bases from V and 4 bases from J, with 9 bases between. The CDR3 has 13 residues.